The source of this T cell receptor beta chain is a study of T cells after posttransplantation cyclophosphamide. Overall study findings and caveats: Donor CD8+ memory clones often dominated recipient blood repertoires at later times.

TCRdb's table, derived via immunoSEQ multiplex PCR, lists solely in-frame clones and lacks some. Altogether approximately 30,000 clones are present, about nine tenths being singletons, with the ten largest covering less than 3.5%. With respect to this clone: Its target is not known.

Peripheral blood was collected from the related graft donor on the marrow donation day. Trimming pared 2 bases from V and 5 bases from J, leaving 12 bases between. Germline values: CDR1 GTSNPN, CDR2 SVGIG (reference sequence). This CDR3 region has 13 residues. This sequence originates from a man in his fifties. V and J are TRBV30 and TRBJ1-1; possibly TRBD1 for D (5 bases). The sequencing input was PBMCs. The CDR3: CAWSSGMGTEAFF. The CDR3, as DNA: TGTGCCTGGAGTTCAGGGATGGGGACTGAAGCTTTCTTT.